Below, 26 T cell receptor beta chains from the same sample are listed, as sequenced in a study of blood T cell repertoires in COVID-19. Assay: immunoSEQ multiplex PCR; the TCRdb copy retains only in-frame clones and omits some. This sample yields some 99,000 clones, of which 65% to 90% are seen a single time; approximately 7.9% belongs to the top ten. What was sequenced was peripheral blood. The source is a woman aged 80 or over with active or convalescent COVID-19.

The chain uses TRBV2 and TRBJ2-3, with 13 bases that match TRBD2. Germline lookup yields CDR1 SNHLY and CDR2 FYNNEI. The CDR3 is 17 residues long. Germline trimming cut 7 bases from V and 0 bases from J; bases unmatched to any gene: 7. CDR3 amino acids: CASKIPGLAGSTDTQYF. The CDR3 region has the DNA TGTGCCAGCAAGATACCGGGACTAGCGGGGAGCACAGATACGCAGTATTTT.

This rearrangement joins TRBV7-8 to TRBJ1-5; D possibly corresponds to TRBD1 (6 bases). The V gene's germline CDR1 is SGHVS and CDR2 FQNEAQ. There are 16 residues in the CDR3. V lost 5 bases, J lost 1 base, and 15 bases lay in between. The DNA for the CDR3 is TGTGCCAGCAGCCAGGGGCAGGGAAGGAGCAATCAGCCCCAGCATTTT. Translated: CASSQGQGRSNQPQHF.

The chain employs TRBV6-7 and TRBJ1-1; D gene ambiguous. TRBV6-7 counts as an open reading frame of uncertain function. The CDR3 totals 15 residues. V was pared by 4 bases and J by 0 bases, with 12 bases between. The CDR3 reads CASSCSSGMNTEAFF. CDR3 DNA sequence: TGTGCCAGCAGTTGCAGTTCAGGTATGAACACTGAAGCTTTCTTT.

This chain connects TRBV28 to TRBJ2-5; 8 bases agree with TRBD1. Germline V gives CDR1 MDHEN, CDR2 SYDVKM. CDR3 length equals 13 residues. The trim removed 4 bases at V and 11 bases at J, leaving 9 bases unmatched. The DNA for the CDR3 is TGTGCCAGCAGTTACAGGACAGGGACGGGGCAGTACTTC. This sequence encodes CASSYRTGTGQYF.

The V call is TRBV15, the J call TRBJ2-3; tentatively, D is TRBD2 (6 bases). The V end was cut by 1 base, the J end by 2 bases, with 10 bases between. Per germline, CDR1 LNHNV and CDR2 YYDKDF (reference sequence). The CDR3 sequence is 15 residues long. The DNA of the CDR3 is TGTGCCACCAGCAGAGGTCTAGCGCACACAGATACGCAGTATTTT. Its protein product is CATSRGLAHTDTQYF.

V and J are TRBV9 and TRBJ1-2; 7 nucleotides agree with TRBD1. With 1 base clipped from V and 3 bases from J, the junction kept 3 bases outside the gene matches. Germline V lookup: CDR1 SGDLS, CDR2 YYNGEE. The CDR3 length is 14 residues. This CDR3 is CASSVSTGDYGYTF. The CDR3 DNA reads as TGTGCCAGCAGCGTATCCACAGGGGACTATGGCTACACCTTC. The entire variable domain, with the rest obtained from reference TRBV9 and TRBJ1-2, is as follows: DSGVTQTPKHLITATGQRVTLRCSPRSGDLSVYWYQQSLDQGLQFLIQYYNGEERAKGNILERFSAQQFPDLHSELNLSSLELGDSALYFCASSVSTGDYGYTFGSGTRLTVV.

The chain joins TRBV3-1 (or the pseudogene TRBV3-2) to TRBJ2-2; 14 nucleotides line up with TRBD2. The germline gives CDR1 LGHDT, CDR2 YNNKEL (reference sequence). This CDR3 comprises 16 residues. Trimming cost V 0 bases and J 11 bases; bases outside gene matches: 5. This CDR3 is CASSQERTSGRTELFF. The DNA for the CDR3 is TGTGCCAGCAGCCAAGAACGGACTAGCGGGAGGACTGAGCTGTTTTTT.

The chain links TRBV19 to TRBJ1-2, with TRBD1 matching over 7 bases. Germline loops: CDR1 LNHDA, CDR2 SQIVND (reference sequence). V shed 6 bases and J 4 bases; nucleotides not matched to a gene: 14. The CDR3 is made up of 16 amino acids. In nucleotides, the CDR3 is TGTGCCAGTAGCCGAGATAGAACAGGGGAGGCCTATGGCTACACCTTC. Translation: CASSRDRTGEAYGYTF.

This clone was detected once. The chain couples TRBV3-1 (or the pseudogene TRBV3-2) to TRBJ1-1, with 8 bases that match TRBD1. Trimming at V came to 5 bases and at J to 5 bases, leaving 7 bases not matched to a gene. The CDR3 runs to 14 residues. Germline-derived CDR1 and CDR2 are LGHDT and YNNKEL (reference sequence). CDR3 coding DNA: TGTGCCAGCAGCTATGGACAGGGTAGGACTGAAGCTTTCTTT. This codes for CASSYGQGRTEAFF.

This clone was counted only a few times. CDR3 residues: CATSREFSTDTQYF. CDR3 bases: TGTGCCACCTCGAGGGAGTTTAGCACAGATACGCAGTATTTT. The rearrangement uses TRBV7-9 and TRBJ2-3; TRBD2 might be the D (5 bases). From germline, CDR1 is SEHNR and CDR2 FQNEAQ (reference sequence). The CDR3 loop spans 14 amino acids. Trimming removed 10 bases at V and 0 bases at J, with 14 bases between.

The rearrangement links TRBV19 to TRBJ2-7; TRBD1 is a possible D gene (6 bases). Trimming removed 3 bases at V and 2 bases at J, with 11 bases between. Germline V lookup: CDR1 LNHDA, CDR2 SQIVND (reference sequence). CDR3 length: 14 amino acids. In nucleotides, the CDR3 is TGTGCCAGTAGTATGGACAGCTTTACCTACGAGCAGTACTTC. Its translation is CASSMDSFTYEQYF.

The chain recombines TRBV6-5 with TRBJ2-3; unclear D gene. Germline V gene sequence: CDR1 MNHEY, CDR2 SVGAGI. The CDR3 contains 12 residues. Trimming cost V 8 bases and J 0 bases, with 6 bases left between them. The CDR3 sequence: CASFSSTDTQYF. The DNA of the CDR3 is TGTGCCAGCTTCTCTAGCACAGATACGCAGTATTTT.

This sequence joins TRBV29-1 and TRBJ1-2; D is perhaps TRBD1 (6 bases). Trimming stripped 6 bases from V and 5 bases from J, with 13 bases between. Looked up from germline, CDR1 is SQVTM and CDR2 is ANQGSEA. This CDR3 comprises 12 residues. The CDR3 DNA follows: TGCAGCGTACACAGGGTGGGGTATGGCTACACCTTC. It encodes CSVHRVGYGYTF.

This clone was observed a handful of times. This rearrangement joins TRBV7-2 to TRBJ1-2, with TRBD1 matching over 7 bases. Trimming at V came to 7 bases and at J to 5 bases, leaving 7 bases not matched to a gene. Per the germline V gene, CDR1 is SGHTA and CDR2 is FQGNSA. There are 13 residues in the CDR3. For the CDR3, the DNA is TGTGCCAGCACACCGGGACAGTCATATGGCTACACCTTC. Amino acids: CASTPGQSYGYTF.

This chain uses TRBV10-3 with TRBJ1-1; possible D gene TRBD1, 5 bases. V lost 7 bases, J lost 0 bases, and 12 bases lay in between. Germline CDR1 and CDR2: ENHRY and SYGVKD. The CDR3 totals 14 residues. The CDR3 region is CAITATEMNTEAFF. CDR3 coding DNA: TGTGCCATCACCGCGACAGAGATGAACACTGAAGCTTTCTTT.

Here the CDR3 reads CASSQPTGVGETQYF. The CDR3, as DNA: TGCGCCAGCAGCCAACCGACGGGGGTCGGGGAGACCCAGTACTTC. The rearrangement joins TRBV5-1 to TRBJ2-5; D perhaps matches TRBD2 (6 bases). The V gene lost 4 bases and the J gene lost 5 bases, with 18 bases spanning the gap. There are 15 residues in the CDR3. Germline CDR1 SGHRS, CDR2 YFSETQ.

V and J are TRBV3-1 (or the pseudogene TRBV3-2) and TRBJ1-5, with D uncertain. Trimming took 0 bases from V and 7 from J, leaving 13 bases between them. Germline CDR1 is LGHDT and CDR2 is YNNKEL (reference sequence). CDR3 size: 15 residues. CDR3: CASSQDTGNRQPQHF. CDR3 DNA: TGTGCCAGCAGCCAAGATACGGGGAATCGCCAGCCCCAGCATTTT.

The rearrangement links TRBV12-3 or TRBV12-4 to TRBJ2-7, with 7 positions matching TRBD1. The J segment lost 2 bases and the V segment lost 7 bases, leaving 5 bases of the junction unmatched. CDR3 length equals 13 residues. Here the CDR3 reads CASIMTGTYEQYF. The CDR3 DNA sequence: TGTGCCAGCATCATGACAGGGACCTACGAGCAGTACTTC.

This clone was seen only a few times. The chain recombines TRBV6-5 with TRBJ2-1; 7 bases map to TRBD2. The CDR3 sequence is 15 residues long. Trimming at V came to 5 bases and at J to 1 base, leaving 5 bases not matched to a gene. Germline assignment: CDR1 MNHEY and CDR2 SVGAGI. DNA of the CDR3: TGTGCCAGCAGTCGGACTAGATTGTCCTACAATGAGCAGTTCTTC. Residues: CASSRTRLSYNEQFF.

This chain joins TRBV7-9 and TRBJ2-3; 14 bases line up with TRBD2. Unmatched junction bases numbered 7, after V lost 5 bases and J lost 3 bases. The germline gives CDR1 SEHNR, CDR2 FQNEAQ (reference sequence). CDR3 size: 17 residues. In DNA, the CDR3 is TGTGCCAGCAGCCGGGGACTAGCGGGAGTCCAGACAGATACGCAGTATTTT. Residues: CASSRGLAGVQTDTQYF.

CDR3 in amino acids: CASSVRRGANTGELFF. CDR3 bases: TGTGCCAGCAGCGTACGGAGAGGCGCGAACACCGGGGAGCTGTTTTTT. The J gene is TRBJ2-2, the V gene TRBV5-8; D is ambiguous. Per the germline V gene, CDR1 is SGHTS and CDR2 is YDEGEE. Trimming cost V 4 bases and J 0 bases, with 13 bases left between them. The CDR3 totals 16 residues.

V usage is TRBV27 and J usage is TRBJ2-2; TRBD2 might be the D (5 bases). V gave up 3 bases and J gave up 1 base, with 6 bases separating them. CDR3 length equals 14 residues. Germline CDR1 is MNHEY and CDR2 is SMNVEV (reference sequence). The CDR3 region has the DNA TGTGCCAGCAGTTTGGGAGTGAACACCGGGGAGCTGTTTTTT. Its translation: CASSLGVNTGELFF.

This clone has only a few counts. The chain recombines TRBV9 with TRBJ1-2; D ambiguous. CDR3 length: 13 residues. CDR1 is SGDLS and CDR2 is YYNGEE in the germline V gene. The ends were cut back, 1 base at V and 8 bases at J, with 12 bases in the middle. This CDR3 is CASSVSGFYGYTF. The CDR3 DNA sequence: TGTGCCAGCAGCGTATCGGGTTTCTACGGCTACACCTTC.

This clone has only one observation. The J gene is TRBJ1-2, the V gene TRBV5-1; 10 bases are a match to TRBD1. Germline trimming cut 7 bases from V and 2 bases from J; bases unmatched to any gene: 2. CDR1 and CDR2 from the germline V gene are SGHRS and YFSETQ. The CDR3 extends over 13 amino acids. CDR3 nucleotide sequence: TGCGCCAGCGGGGGACAGGGGAACTATGGCTACACCTTC. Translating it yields CASGGQGNYGYTF.

The CDR3 here is CASSRAAGDYEQYF. The CDR3, as DNA: TGTGCCAGCTCACGGGCAGCAGGGGACTACGAGCAGTACTTC. The V and J genes are TRBV18 and TRBJ2-7; possibly TRBD1 for D (6 bases). V shed 4 bases and J shed 3 bases, with 13 bases lying between them. This CDR3 comprises 14 residues. Germline-derived CDR1 and CDR2 are KGHSH and LQKENI.

The CDR3 sequence is CASSASSHEQYF. CDR3 in DNA: TGTGCCAGCTCGGCCTCTAGTCACGAGCAGTACTTC. J is TRBJ2-7 and V is TRBV12-3 or TRBV12-4; the D is unclear. This CDR3 is 12 amino acids long. V shed 8 bases and J shed 5 bases, with 13 bases lying between them.